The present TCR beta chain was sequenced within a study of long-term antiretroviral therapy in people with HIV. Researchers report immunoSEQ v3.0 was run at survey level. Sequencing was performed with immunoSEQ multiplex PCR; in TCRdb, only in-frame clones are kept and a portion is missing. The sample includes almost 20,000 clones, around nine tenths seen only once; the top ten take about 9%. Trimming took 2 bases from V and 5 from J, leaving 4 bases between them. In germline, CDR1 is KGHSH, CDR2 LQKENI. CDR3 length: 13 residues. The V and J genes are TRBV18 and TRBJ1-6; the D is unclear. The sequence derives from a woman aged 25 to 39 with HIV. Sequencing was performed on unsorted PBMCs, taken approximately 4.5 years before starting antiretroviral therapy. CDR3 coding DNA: TGTGCCAGCTCACCAAGCGATAATTCACCCCTCCACTTT. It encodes CASSPSDNSPLHF.